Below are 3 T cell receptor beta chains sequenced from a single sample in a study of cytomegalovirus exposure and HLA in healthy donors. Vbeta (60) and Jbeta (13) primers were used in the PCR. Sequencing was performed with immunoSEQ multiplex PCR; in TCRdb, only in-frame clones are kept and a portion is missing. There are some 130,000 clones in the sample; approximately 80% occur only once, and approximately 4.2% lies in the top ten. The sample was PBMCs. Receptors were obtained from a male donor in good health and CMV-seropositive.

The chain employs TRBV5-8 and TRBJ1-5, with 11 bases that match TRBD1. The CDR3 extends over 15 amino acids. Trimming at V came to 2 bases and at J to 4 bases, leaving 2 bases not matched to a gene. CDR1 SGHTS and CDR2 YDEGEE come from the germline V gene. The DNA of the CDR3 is TGTGCCAGCAGCTTTGGGACAGGGGGGAATCAGCCCCAGCATTTT. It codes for CASSFGTGGNQPQHF. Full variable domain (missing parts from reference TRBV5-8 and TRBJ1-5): EAGVTQSPTHLIKTRGQQATLRCSPISGHTSVYWYQQALGLGLQFLLWYDEGEERNRGNFPPRFSGRQFPNYSSELNVNALELEDSALYLCASSFGTGGNQPQHFGDGTRLSIL.

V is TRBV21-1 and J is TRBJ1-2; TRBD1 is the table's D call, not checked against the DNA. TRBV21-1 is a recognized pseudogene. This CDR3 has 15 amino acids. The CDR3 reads CASSKAGLVLYGYTF. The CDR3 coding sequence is TGTGCCAGCAGCAAAGCGGGCCTTGTACTCTATGGCTACACCTTC.

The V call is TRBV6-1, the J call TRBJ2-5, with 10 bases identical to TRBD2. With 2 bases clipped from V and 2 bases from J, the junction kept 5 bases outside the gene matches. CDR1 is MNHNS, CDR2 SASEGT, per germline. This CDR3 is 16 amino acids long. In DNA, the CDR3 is TGTGCCAGCAGTGAACTCCTAGCGGGGGAACAAGAGACCCAGTACTTC. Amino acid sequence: CASSELLAGEQETQYF.